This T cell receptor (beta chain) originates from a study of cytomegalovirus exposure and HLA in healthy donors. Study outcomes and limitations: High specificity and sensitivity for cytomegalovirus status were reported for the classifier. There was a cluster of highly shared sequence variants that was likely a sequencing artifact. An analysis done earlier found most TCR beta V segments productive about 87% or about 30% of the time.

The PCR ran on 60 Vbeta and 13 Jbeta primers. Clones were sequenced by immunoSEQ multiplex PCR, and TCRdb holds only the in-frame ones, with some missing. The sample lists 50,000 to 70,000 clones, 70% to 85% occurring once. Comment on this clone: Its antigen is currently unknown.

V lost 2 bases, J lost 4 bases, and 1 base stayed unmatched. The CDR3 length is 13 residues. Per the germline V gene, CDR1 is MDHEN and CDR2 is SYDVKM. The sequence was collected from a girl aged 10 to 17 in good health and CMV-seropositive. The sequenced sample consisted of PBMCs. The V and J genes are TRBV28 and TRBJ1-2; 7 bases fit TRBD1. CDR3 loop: CASSLGTAYGYTF. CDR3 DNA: TGTGCCAGCAGTTTAGGGACAGCCTATGGCTACACCTTC.